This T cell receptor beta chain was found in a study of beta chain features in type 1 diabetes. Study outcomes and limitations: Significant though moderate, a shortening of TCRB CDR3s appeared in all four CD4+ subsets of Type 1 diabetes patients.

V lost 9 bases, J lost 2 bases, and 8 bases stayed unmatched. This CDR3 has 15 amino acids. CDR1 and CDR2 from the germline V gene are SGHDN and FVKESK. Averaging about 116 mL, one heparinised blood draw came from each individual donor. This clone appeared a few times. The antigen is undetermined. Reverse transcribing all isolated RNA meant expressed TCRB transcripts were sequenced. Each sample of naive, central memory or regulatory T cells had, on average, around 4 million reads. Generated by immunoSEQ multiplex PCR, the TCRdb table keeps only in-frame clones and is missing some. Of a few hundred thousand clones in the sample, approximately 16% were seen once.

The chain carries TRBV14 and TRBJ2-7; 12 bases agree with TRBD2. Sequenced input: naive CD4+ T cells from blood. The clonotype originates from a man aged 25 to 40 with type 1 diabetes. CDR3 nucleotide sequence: TGTGCCAGAGGACTAGCGGGACCAACCGCCTACGAGCAGTACTTC. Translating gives CARGLAGPTAYEQYF.